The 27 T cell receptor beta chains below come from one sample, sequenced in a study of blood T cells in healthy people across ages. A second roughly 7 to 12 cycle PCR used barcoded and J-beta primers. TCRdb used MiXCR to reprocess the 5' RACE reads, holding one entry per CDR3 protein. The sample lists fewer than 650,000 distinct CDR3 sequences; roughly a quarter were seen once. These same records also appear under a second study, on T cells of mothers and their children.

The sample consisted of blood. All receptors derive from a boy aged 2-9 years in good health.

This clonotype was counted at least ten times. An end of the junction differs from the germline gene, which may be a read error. For the CDR3, the DNA is TGCGCCAGCAGCTTGGACTCCACAGATACGCAGTATTTT. Translated: CASSLDSTDTQYF. V usage is TRBV7-3 and J usage is TRBJ2-3; TRBD2 might be the D (5 bases). Germline-derived CDR1 and CDR2 are SGHTA and FQGTGA. This CDR3 has 13 residues.

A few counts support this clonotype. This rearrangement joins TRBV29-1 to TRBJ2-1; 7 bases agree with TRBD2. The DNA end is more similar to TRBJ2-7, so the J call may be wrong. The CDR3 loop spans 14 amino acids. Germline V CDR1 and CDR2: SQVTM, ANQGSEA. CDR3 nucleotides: TGCAGCGTCCGAACCTTAGCGGGTCCCTACGAGCAGTACTTC. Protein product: CSVRTLAGPYEQYF.

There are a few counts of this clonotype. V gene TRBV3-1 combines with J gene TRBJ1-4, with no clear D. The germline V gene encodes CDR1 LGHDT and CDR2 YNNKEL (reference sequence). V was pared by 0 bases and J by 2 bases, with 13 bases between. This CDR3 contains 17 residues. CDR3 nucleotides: TGTGCCAGCAGCCAAGATTGGGCCCCGGGGACTAATGAAAAACTGTTTTTT. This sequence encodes CASSQDWAPGTNEKLFF.

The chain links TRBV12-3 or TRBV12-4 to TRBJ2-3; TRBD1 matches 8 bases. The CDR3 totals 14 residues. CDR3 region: CAIGGRGPTDTQYF. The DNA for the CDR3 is TGTGCTATAGGGGGCAGGGGGCCTACAGATACGCAGTATTTT.

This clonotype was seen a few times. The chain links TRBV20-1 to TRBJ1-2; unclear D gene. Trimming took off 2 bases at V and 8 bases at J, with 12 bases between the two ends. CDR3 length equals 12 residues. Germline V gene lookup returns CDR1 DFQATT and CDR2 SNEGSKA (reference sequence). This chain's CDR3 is CSARFYSRGYTF. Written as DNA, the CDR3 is TGCAGTGCTAGATTTTATTCCAGGGGCTACACCTTC.

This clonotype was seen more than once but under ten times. CDR3 region: CASSGRDTRVYNEQFF. DNA of the CDR3: TGTGCCAGCAGCGGCCGGGACACTCGAGTTTACAATGAGCAGTTCTTC. The chain carries TRBV5-8 and TRBJ2-1, with D maybe TRBD1 (6 bases). Per the germline V gene, CDR1 is SGHTS and CDR2 is YDEGEE. The CDR3 length is 16 residues. Trimming took off 4 bases at V and 4 bases at J, with 18 bases between the two ends.

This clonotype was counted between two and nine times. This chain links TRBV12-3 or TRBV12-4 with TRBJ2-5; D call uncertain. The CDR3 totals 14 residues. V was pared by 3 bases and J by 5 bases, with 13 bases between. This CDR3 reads CASSFLAAAETQYF. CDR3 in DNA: TGTGCCAGCAGTTTCCTGGCGGCCGCGGAGACCCAGTACTTC.

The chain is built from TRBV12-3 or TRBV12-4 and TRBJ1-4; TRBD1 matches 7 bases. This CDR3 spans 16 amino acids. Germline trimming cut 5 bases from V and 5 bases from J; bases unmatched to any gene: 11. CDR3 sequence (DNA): TGTGCCAGCAGTGGGGAAGGGGGCGCATTGAATGAAAAACTGTTTTTT. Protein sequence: CASSGEGGALNEKLFF.

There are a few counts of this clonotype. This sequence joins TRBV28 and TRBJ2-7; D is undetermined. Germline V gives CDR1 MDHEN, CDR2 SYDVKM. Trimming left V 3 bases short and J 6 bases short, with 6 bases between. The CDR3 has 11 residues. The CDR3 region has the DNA TGTGCCAGCAGTTTTACAGCCGAGCAGTACTTC. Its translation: CASSFTAEQYF.

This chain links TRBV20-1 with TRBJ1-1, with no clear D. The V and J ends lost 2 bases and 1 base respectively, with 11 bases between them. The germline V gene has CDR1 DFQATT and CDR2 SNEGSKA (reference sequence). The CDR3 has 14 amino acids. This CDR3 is CSARLGSGNTEAFF. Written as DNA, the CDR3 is TGCAGTGCTAGATTGGGATCGGGGAACACTGAAGCTTTCTTT.

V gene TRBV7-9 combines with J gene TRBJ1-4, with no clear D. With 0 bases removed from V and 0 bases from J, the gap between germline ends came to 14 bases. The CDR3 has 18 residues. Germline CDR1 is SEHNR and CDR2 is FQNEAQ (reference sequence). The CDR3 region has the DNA TGTGCCAGCAGCTTAGCCACGAGGGAGTCGTCAACTAATGAAAAACTGTTTTTT. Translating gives CASSLATRESSTNEKLFF.

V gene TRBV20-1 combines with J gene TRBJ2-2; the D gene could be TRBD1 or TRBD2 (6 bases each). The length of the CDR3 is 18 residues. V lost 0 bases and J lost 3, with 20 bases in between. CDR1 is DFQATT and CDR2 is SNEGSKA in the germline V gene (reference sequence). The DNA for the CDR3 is TGCAGTGCTAGAGATCCCTCCGGACGGGGGCGGGACACCGGGGAGCTGTTTTTT. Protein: CSARDPSGRGRDTGELFF.

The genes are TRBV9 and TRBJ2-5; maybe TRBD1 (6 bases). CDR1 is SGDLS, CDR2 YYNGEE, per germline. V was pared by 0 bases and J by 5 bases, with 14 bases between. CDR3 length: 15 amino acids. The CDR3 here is CASSVATGSRETQYF. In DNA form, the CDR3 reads TGTGCCAGCAGCGTAGCTACAGGGAGCAGGGAGACCCAGTACTTC.

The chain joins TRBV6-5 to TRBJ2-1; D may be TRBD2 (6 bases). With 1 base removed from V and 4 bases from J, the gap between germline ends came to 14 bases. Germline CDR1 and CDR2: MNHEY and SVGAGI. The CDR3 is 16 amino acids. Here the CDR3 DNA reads TGTGCCAGCAGTTACTGGGACTCCCGAGGGTACAATGAGCAGTTCTTC. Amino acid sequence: CASSYWDSRGYNEQFF.

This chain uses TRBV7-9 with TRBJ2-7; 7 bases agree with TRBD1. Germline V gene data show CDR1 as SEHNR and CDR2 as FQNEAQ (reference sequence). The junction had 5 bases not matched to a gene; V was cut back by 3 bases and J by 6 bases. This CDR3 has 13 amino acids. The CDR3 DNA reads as TGTGCCAGCAGCTTCGAGGGGGCCGCCGAGCAGTACTTC. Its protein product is CASSFEGAAEQYF.

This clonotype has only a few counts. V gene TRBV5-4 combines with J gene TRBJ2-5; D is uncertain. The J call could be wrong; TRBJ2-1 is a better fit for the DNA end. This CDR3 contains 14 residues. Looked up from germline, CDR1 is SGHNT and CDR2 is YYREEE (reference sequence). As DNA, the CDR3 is TGTGCCAGCAGCTTCCTCACCACCGGGAATGAGCAGTTCTTC. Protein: CASSFLTTGNEQFF.

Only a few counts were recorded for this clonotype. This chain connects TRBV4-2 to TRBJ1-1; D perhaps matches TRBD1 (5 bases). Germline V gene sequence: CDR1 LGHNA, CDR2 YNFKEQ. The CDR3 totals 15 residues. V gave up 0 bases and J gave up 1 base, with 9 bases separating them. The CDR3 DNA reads TGTGCCAGCAGCCAAGAGAGGGGTTGGAACACTGAAGCTTTCTTT. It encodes CASSQERGWNTEAFF.

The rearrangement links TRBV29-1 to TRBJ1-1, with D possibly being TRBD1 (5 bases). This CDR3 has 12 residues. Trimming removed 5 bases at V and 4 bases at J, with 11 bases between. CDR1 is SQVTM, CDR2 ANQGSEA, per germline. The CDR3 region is CSVSWGGTEAFF. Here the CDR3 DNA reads TGCAGCGTTTCATGGGGGGGCACTGAAGCTTTCTTT.

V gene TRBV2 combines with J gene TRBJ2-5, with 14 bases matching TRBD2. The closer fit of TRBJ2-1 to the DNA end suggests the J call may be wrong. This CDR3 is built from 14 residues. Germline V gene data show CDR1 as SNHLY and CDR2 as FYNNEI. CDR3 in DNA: TGTGCCAGCGGTTGGACTAGCGGGAGGTATGAGCAGTTCTTC. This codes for CASGWTSGRYEQFF.

CDR3 DNA: TGTGCCAGCAGTAAAAGGGTTACCGGGGAGCTGTTTTTT. Translating gives CASSKRVTGELFF. The rearrangement joins TRBV12-3 or TRBV12-4 to TRBJ2-2; D is unresolved. V lost 5 bases to trimming and J lost 5 bases, with 9 bases between them. The CDR3 spans 13 residues.

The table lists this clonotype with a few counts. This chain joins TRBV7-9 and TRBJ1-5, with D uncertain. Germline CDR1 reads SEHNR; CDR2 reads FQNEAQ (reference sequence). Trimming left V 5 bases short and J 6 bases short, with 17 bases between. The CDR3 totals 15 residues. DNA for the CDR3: TGTGCCAGCAGCCGTGATGGATCAGCCGGTCAGCCCCAGCATTTT. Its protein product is CASSRDGSAGQPQHF.

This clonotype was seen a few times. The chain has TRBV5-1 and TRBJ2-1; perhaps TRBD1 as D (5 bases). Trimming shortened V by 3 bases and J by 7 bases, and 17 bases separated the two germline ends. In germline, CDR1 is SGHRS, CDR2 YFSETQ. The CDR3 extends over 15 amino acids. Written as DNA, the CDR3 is TGCGCCAGCAGCTCCCTCCCCGGCAGGGCGAATGAGCAGTTCTTC. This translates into CASSSLPGRANEQFF.

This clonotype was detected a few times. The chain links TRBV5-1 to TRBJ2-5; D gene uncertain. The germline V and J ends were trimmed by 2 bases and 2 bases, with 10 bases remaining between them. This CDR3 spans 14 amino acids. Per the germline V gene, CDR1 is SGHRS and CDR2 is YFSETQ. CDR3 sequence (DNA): TGCGCCAGCAGCTTTCCCCTTAGTCAAGAGACCCAGTACTTC. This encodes CASSFPLSQETQYF. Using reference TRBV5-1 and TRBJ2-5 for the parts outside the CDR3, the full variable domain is KAGVTQTPRYLIKTRGQQVTLSCSPISGHRSVSWYQQTPGQGLQFLFEYFSETQRNKGNFPGRFSGRQFSNSRSEMNVSTLELGDSALYLCASSFPLSQETQYFGPGTRLLVL.

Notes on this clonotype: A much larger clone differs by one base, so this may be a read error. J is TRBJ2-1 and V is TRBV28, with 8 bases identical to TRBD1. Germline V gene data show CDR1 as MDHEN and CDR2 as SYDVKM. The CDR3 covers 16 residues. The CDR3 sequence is CASSSPGQGTYNQQFF. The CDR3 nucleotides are TGTGCCAGCAGTTCCCCTGGACAGGGCACCTACAATCAGCAGTTCTTC.

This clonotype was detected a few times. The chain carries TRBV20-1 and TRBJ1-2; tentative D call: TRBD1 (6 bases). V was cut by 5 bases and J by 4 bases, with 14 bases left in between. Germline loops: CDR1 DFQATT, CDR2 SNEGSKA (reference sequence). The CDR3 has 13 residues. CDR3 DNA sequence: TGCAGTGCTTGCGGCAGGGGTGGCTATGGCTACACCTTC. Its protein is CSACGRGGYGYTF.

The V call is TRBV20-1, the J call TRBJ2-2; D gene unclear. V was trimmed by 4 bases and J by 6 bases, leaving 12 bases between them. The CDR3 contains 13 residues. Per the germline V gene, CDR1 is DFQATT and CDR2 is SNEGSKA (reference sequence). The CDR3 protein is CSATITGAGELFF. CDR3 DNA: TGCAGTGCTACTATTACTGGCGCCGGGGAGCTGTTTTTT.

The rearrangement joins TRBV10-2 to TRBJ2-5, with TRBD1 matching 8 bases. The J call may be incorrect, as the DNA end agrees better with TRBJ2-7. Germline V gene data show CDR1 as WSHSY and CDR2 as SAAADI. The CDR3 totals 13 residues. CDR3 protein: CASFDRGIYEQYF. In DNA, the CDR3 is TGCGCCAGCTTTGACAGGGGCATCTACGAGCAGTACTTC.